Listed here are 30 T cell receptor beta chains from one sample, sequenced in a study of identical twins. TCRdb reprocessed the 5' RACE reads via MiXCR and lists one record per CDR3 protein. The table records some 590,000 distinct CDR3 sequences, around a tenth of them present only once. A further study also used this sample, focusing on yellow fever vaccine responses in identical twins.

The sample consisted of PBMCs. Every receptor here comes from a young woman in good health.

This clonotype was counted a few times. The CDR3 region is CASMSPVIAPWSSYEQYF. The CDR3 DNA follows: TGTGCCAGCATGTCACCCGTAATAGCGCCTTGGAGCTCCTACGAGCAGTACTTC. The rearrangement uses TRBV28 and TRBJ2-7; a possible D gene is TRBD2 (5 bases). The germline V gene encodes CDR1 MDHEN and CDR2 SYDVKM. This CDR3 spans 18 amino acids. V lost 7 bases and J lost 0, with 25 bases in between.

This clonotype has just a few counts. V is TRBV18 and J is TRBJ2-2; no definite D call. Trimming cost V 0 bases and J 6 bases, with 8 bases left between them. This CDR3 spans 14 amino acids. Germline CDR1 KGHSH, CDR2 LQKENI. The CDR3 is CASSPPNTAGELFF. The CDR3 DNA reads TGTGCCAGCTCACCACCGAACACCGCCGGGGAGCTGTTTTTT.

The chain recombines TRBV6-2 or TRBV6-3 with TRBJ2-5; the match to TRBD2 covers 10 bases. The CDR3 runs 18 residues. CDR1 is MNHEY and CDR2 is SVGEGT in the germline V gene. Trimming at V came to 2 bases and at J to 2 bases, leaving 11 bases not matched to a gene. The CDR3 DNA sequence: TGTGCCAGCAGTTACGGTCGGCTAGCGGGAGTAGGGCAAGAGACCCAGTACTTC. Translation: CASSYGRLAGVGQETQYF.

The sample holds a few counts of this clonotype. The chain employs TRBV28 and TRBJ2-4; either TRBD1 or TRBD2 may fit D (5 bases each). Trimming took off 8 bases at V and 4 bases at J, with 18 bases between the two ends. This CDR3 has 15 amino acids. Germline V CDR1 and CDR2: MDHEN, SYDVKM. The CDR3 spells CASPRGRDGKNIQYF. The CDR3 DNA follows: TGTGCCAGCCCCCGGGGACGTGACGGGAAAAACATTCAGTACTTC.

This clonotype was seen only a few times. The J gene is TRBJ2-1, the V gene TRBV7-2, with 7 bases fitting TRBD2. Losses at the gene ends were 10 bases for V and 5 bases for J; bases not matched to a gene: 11. The CDR3 extends over 14 amino acids. Germline V gives CDR1 SGHTA, CDR2 FQGNSA. This CDR3 reads CATRGLAGDNEQFF. DNA of the CDR3: TGTGCCACCCGCGGGTTAGCGGGTGACAATGAGCAGTTCTTC.

The gene calls are TRBV6-1 and TRBJ1-1; 7 bases align to TRBD1. The CDR3 is 14 amino acids. V gave up 3 bases and J gave up 4 bases; unmatched junction bases: 5. Germline V gives CDR1 MNHNS, CDR2 SASEGT. CDR3: CASSEWQGVTEAFF. The DNA of the CDR3 is TGTGCCAGCAGTGAGTGGCAGGGGGTCACTGAAGCTTTCTTT.

This clonotype was recorded at least ten times. The chain joins TRBV7-6 to TRBJ2-1, with D possibly matching TRBD2 (5 bases). This CDR3 has 17 amino acids. V lost 4 bases and J 0 bases, leaving 16 bases between the germline ends. CDR1 SGHVS and CDR2 FNYEAQ come from the germline V gene. In nucleotides, the CDR3 is TGTGCCAGCAGCTCAATCCTCGGGGTCACCTCCTACAATGAGCAGTTCTTC. Translation gives CASSSILGVTSYNEQFF.

The chain combines TRBV6-1 with TRBJ2-2; D perhaps matches TRBD1 (6 bases). The germline V and J ends were trimmed by 6 bases and 4 bases, with 15 bases remaining between them. CDR3 length: 15 amino acids. Per the germline V gene, CDR1 is MNHNS and CDR2 is SASEGT. In nucleotides, the CDR3 is TGTGCCAGCAGGGATAACACAGGGCCCACCGGGGAGCTGTTTTTT. As protein: CASRDNTGPTGELFF.

The chain is built from TRBV5-1 and TRBJ2-6; possibly TRBD1 for D (6 bases). CDR1 SGHRS and CDR2 YFSETQ come from the germline V gene. This CDR3 has 17 amino acids. The V gene lost 2 bases and the J gene lost 2 bases, with 14 bases spanning the gap. CDR3 amino acids: CASSLNLRGPGANVLTF. The CDR3 DNA reads as TGCGCCAGCAGCTTAAACCTCAGGGGCCCTGGGGCCAACGTCCTGACTTTC.

A few counts support this clonotype. V is TRBV7-6 and J is TRBJ2-1; 9 bases are a match to TRBD2. J lost 0 bases, V lost 3 bases, and 6 bases had no gene match. The CDR3 loop spans 17 amino acids. From germline, CDR1 is SGHVS and CDR2 FNYEAQ. CDR3 loop: CASSLTSGSYSYNEQFF. CDR3 coding DNA: TGTGCCAGCAGCTTGACTAGCGGTTCATACTCCTACAATGAGCAGTTCTTC.

The chain couples TRBV7-8 to TRBJ2-7; 10 bases map to TRBD1. The CDR3 covers 17 residues. J gave up 2 bases and V 0 bases, and 7 bases lay outside the gene matches. From germline, CDR1 is SGHVS and CDR2 FQNEAQ. The chain's CDR3 is CASSLALGTGDAYEQYF. DNA of the CDR3: TGTGCCAGCAGCTTAGCGCTGGGGACAGGGGACGCCTACGAGCAGTACTTC.

This rearrangement joins TRBV5-1 to TRBJ1-1; D gene ambiguous. Deletions cut 4 bases from V and 7 bases from J, with 11 bases between. The CDR3 has 12 amino acids. Germline CDR1 SGHRS, CDR2 YFSETQ. The CDR3 bases are TGCGCCAGCAGCGAGGACGGCCTTGAAGCTTTCTTT. Its translation: CASSEDGLEAFF.

Comment on this clonotype: This clone may be a read error of a much larger clone one base away. The chain employs TRBV12-3 or TRBV12-4 and TRBJ2-7; 8 bases fit TRBD1. The CDR3 is 15 residues long. The CDR3 coding sequence is TGTGCCAGCAGCCCCCGGACAGGGAGCTCCTACGAGCAGAACTTC. Residues: CASSPRTGSSYEQNF.

This clonotype was counted between two and nine times. This chain uses TRBV12-3 or TRBV12-4 with TRBJ1-3; no reliable D call. There are 15 residues in the CDR3. The V end was cut by 1 base, the J end by 1 base, with 8 bases between. The CDR3: CASSLGRSSGNTIYF. CDR3 nucleotide sequence: TGTGCCAGCAGTTTAGGCAGGTCATCTGGAAACACCATATATTTT.

The rearrangement links TRBV2 to TRBJ2-1; possible D gene TRBD1, 5 bases. The CDR3 runs to 13 residues. Germline assignment: CDR1 SNHLY and CDR2 FYNNEI. Trimming stripped 8 bases from V and 4 bases from J, with 12 bases between. As DNA, the CDR3 is TGTGCCAGCGCAGCAGGGAATTACAATGAGCAGTTCTTC. This gives the protein CASAAGNYNEQFF.

The chain couples TRBV2 to TRBJ2-2; 14 bases line up with TRBD2. Germline values: CDR1 SNHLY, CDR2 FYNNEI. The CDR3 loop spans 15 amino acids. Trimming at V came to 11 bases and at J to 6 bases, leaving 8 bases not matched to a gene. The CDR3 here is CAGQTSGRAAGELFF. For the CDR3, the DNA is TGTGCCGGACAGACTAGCGGGAGGGCCGCCGGGGAGCTGTTTTTT. The variable domain in full, completed from reference TRBV2 and TRBJ2-2, reads EPEVTQTPSHQVTQMGQEVILRCVPISNHLYFYWYRQILGQKVEFLVSFYNNEISEKSEIFDDQFSVERPDGSNFTLKIRSTKLEDSAMYFCAGQTSGRAAGELFFGEGSRLTVL.

This clonotype appeared a few times. CDR3 region: CASSLVDQETQYF. The CDR3 DNA follows: TGTGCCAGCAGCTTAGTGGACCAAGAGACCCAGTACTTC. The chain combines TRBV7-9 with TRBJ2-5; D is uncertain. With 1 base removed from V and 0 bases from J, the gap between germline ends came to 3 bases. CDR3 length equals 13 residues. From germline, CDR1 is SEHNR and CDR2 FQNEAQ (reference sequence).

This clonotype was counted at least ten times. This chain uses TRBV3-1 with TRBJ2-3; perhaps TRBD1 as D (5 bases). Trimming cost V 0 bases and J 0 bases, with 7 bases left between them. Germline loops: CDR1 LGHDT, CDR2 YNNKEL (reference sequence). The CDR3 sequence is 15 residues long. CDR3 in DNA: TGTGCCAGCAGCCAAGATTGGGGCAGCACAGATACGCAGTATTTT. Translating it yields CASSQDWGSTDTQYF.

This chain joins TRBV2 and TRBJ2-5; D is unclear. The germline V gene encodes CDR1 SNHLY and CDR2 FYNNEI. The CDR3 contains 14 residues. Trimming removed 1 base from V and 1 base from J, with 7 bases in between. CDR3 sequence reads: CASSEGLRQETQYF. The CDR3 nucleotides are TGTGCCAGCAGTGAAGGGCTGCGCCAAGAGACCCAGTACTTC. The variable domain in full, with the rest retrieved from reference TRBV2 and TRBJ2-5, is EPEVTQTPSHQVTQMGQEVILRCVPISNHLYFYWYRQILGQKVEFLVSFYNNEISEKSEIFDDQFSVERPDGSNFTLKIRSTKLEDSAMYFCASSEGLRQETQYFGPGTRLLVL.

Many counts were recorded for this clonotype. The rearrangement links TRBV20-1 to TRBJ2-1; 12 nucleotides line up with TRBD2. V lost 2 bases and J lost 0; bases outside the gene matches: 8. The CDR3 runs to 18 residues. Germline CDR1 and CDR2: DFQATT and SNEGSKA (reference sequence). The CDR3 reads CSARNLAGGPTSYNEQFF. In DNA, the CDR3 is TGCAGTGCTAGAAATCTAGCGGGAGGGCCTACCTCCTACAATGAGCAGTTCTTC.

In this sample, this clonotype turned up a few times. The CDR3 spells CASREGHLIQETQYF. CDR3 DNA: TGTGCCAGCAGGGAAGGACACCTTATCCAAGAGACCCAGTACTTC. The chain carries TRBV4-2 and TRBJ2-5; the D gene is possibly TRBD1 (5 bases). Germline loops: CDR1 LGHNA, CDR2 YNFKEQ. Trimming removed 6 bases from V and 1 base from J, with 15 bases in between. The CDR3 covers 15 residues.

This clonotype was counted between two and nine times. This chain joins TRBV11-3 and TRBJ2-2; TRBD1 aligns across 10 bases. Germline V gene data show CDR1 as SGHNT and CDR2 as YENEEA. The junction had 10 bases not matched to a gene; V was cut back by 4 bases and J by 5 bases. The CDR3 extends over 17 amino acids. As DNA, the CDR3 is TGTGCCAGCAGCTCTCGACCCGGGACAGGGGAGACCGGGGAGCTGTTTTTT. Protein product: CASSSRPGTGETGELFF. The full variable domain, its missing parts supplied by reference TRBV11-3 and TRBJ2-2, is EAGVVQSPRYKIIEKKQPVAFWCNPISGHNTLYWYLQNLGQGPELLIRYENEEAVDDSQLPKDRFSAERLKGVDSTLKIQPAELGDSAVYLCASSSRPGTGETGELFFGEGSRLTVL.

The J gene is TRBJ1-4, the V gene TRBV29-1, with D unresolved. Trimming left V 3 bases short and J 8 bases short, with 13 bases between. The germline gives CDR1 SQVTM, CDR2 ANQGSEA. This CDR3 contains 13 residues. The CDR3 bases are TGCAGCGTTGAGTTTCTTTCGGGAGAAAAACTGTTTTTT. This sequence encodes CSVEFLSGEKLFF.

This clonotype was seen ten or more times. V is TRBV5-1 and J is TRBJ1-2; D may be TRBD1 (5 bases). This CDR3 comprises 15 residues. Germline V gene sequence: CDR1 SGHRS, CDR2 YFSETQ. Trimming took 4 bases from V and 4 from J, leaving 17 bases between them. The CDR3 loop reads CASSPESGGSYGYTF. The CDR3 DNA reads as TGCGCCAGCAGCCCCGAATCGGGGGGGAGCTATGGCTACACCTTC.

This clonotype was detected only a few times. The chain combines TRBV5-1 with TRBJ1-5, with no clear D. Germline V CDR1 and CDR2: SGHRS, YFSETQ. This CDR3 comprises 15 residues. V was shortened by 0 bases and J by 3 bases, with 10 bases between the two germline ends. The CDR3 DNA reads as TGCGCCAGCAGCTTGGAACCGGGTCCCAATCAGCCCCAGCATTTT. Protein: CASSLEPGPNQPQHF.

The rearrangement joins TRBV28 to TRBJ2-2, with D unclear. Germline V gives CDR1 MDHEN, CDR2 SYDVKM. The CDR3 loop spans 13 amino acids. Trimming stripped 6 bases from V and 8 bases from J, with 13 bases between. CDR3: CASRETGRGELFF. The CDR3 nucleotides are TGTGCCAGCAGAGAGACTGGTCGTGGGGAGCTGTTTTTT.

This clonotype was detected ten times or more. The V call is TRBV7-9, the J call TRBJ1-1; D is ambiguous. The ends were cut back, 3 bases at V and 4 bases at J, with 6 bases in the middle. This CDR3 comprises 12 residues. The germline V gene has CDR1 SEHNR and CDR2 FQNEAQ (reference sequence). The CDR3 region has the DNA TGTGCCAGCAGCTTTAAGGGCACTGAAGCTTTCTTT. It is translated as CASSFKGTEAFF.

This clonotype was found a few times. The chain is built from TRBV5-1 and TRBJ2-2; the D is unclear. V was cut by 5 bases and J by 0 bases, with 11 bases left in between. Looked up from germline, CDR1 is SGHRS and CDR2 is YFSETQ. This CDR3 is 15 amino acids long. In DNA form, the CDR3 reads TGCGCCAGCAGTAGACCCCTCCCGAACACCGGGGAGCTGTTTTTT. Translation: CASSRPLPNTGELFF.

The rearrangement links TRBV7-6 to TRBJ2-1; TRBD1 agrees at 7 bases. Germline CDR1 is SGHVS and CDR2 is FNYEAQ. This CDR3 is 13 amino acids long. V lost 4 bases to trimming and J lost 7 bases; unmatched junction nucleotides: 4. The CDR3 region is CASSSYRGNEQFF. The CDR3, as DNA: TGTGCCAGCAGCTCATACAGGGGAAATGAGCAGTTCTTC.

The chain joins TRBV7-8 to TRBJ2-7; TRBD2 matches 7 bases. This CDR3 contains 15 residues. Germline values: CDR1 SGHVS, CDR2 FQNEAQ. Trimming cost V 6 bases and J 2 bases; bases outside gene matches: 10. CDR3 coding DNA: TGTGCCAGCAGGAAAAAACGGGAGGAAACCTACGAGCAGTACTTC. It is translated as CASRKKREETYEQYF. Using reference TRBV7-8 and TRBJ2-7 for the parts outside the CDR3, the full variable domain is GAGVSQSPRYKVAKRGQDVALRCDPISGHVSLFWYQQALGQGPEFLTYFQNEAQLDKSGLPSDRFFAERPEGSVSTLKIQRTQQEDSAVYLCASRKKREETYEQYFGPGTRLTVT.